This T cell receptor (beta chain) was documented in a study of blood T cell repertoires in COVID-19. Study in general: From the United States, Italy and Spain came samples of acute and convalescent COVID-19. T cells, B-cell-depleted T cells, or PBMCs provided the cDNA or gDNA that served as material.

In Seattle, patients joined the study during active infection and were tracked longitudinally. Authors' processing steps: Amplifying reference gene primers gave estimates of nucleated cell counts. The assay was immunoSEQ multiplex PCR, and TCRdb's table has in-frame clones only and misses some. The V and J calls and clone size come from that table; D and trimming were worked out from the DNA. This sample has a few hundred thousand clones, with about 88% found just once. Trimming took 4 bases from V and 8 from J, leaving 14 bases between them. Germline assignment: CDR1 LGHNA and CDR2 YNFKEQ. This CDR3 has 14 amino acids. This clone was picked up a small number of times.

The V and J genes are TRBV4-2 and TRBJ1-4; no clear D. The specimen sequenced was peripheral blood. This sequence was found in a woman in her sixties or seventies with COVID-19, enrolled during active disease. The chain's CDR3 is CASSPSRDHEKLFF. CDR3 coding DNA: TGTGCCAGCAGCCCCTCACGGGATCACGAAAAACTGTTTTTT.